Here is one TCR beta chain with its context. Its target is unknown. At one boundary the junction diverges from the germline segment, which might be a read error. Germline CDR1 is PRHDT and CDR2 is FYEKMQ (reference sequence). CDR3 size: 13 residues. The sample is drawn from a study of radiotherapy plus CTLA-4 blockade in lung cancer. Study-level findings and limits: The best predictor of response was reported to be early blood T cell clone dynamics, with interferon-beta.

The method was immunoSEQ multiplex PCR; TCRdb's version includes in-frame clones alone and lacks a portion of them. The sample carries some 120,000 clones, 70% to 85% recorded once. Specimen: peripheral blood, collected from a patient treated with radiotherapy plus ipilimumab. This TCR was sampled from a human donor with non-small cell lung cancer that progressed on radiotherapy plus ipilimumab. Some clones in this sample may be carry-over from other donors' samples. V is TRBV13 and J is TRBJ2-7; 9 nucleotides line up with TRBD2. CDR3 sequence: CASSLGSGGPFNF. The CDR3 nucleotides are TGTGCCAGCAGCTTAGGTAGCGGGGGACCGTTTAACTTC.